What follows is one T cell receptor beta chain and its context. Its target is unknown. This sample stems from a study of T cells in localized non-small cell lung cancer. The V and J ends lost 6 bases and 7 bases, in that order; junction bases with no gene match: 8. The CDR3 runs to 14 residues. Looked up from germline, CDR1 is MDHEN and CDR2 is SYDVKM. Study-wide findings and caveats: Maximal T cell clonality occurred in uninvolved adjacent lung, with tumor ranking below it.

The protocol was immunoSEQ multiplex PCR, while the TCRdb copy is restricted to in-frame clones and leaves out a portion. The repertoire holds 70,000 to 100,000 clones, with around 82% as singletons. The TCR was taken from a female donor over 55 with stage I lung adenocarcinoma. The chain combines TRBV28 with TRBJ1-5, with 8 bases matching TRBD1. Here the sequenced sample was peripheral blood, taken before any cancer treatment. CDR3 in amino acids: CASRATGGGQPQHF. In DNA, the CDR3 is TGTGCCAGCAGGGCCACAGGGGGAGGACAGCCCCAGCATTTT.